Shown below are 27 T cell receptor beta chains from a single sample sequenced in a study of T cells in Graves' hyperthyroidism and ophthalmopathy. The investigators amplified TCR beta CDR3 regions from RNA transcripts. TCR CDR3 regions were first amplified by RT-PCR with HTBI primers. TCRdb used MiXCR to reprocess the multiplex PCR reads, holding one entry per CDR3 protein. The sample carries roughly 700,000 distinct CDR3 sequences, 13% to 15% recorded once. What was sequenced was blood. The receptor source for this set is a woman aged 18 to 35 with Graves' hyperthyroidism.

Remarks on this clonotype: A much larger clone is a single base away; this may be a read error. The chain joins TRBV18 to TRBJ2-1; 8 bases align to TRBD1. Germline CDR1 is KGHSH and CDR2 is LQKENI. The junction had 7 bases not matched to a gene; V was cut back by 1 base and J by 5 bases. CDR3 length equals 16 residues. The CDR3 sequence is CASSPRGAGGHNEQFF. The CDR3 bases are TGTGCCAGCTCACCACGAGGGGCAGGGGGCCACAATGAGCAGTTCTTC.

This clonotype was picked up many times. This chain links TRBV7-2 with TRBJ2-3; 8 bases line up with TRBD2. This CDR3 comprises 14 residues. Looked up from germline, CDR1 is SGHTA and CDR2 is FQGNSA. J lost 10 bases, V lost 5 bases, and 11 bases had no gene match. The CDR3 sequence: CASSHTAGGVPQYF. DNA for the CDR3: TGTGCCAGCAGCCACACGGCGGGGGGCGTCCCGCAGTATTTT.

There are many counts of this clonotype. As DNA, the CDR3 is TGTGCCAGCAGGTCCTCAGGGGGCTTTAACTATGGCTACACCTTC. Protein sequence: CASRSSGGFNYGYTF. The chain uses TRBV27 and TRBJ1-2, with 8 nucleotides matching TRBD1. V was clipped by 6 bases and J by 1 base; unmatched bases: 7. This CDR3 contains 15 residues. Germline CDR1 and CDR2: MNHEY and SMNVEV (reference sequence).

This clonotype was detected many times. The chain combines TRBV30 with TRBJ1-1, with 8 bases fitting TRBD1. Germline CDR1 and CDR2: GTSNPN and SVGIG (reference sequence). V lost 1 base, J lost 3 bases, and 1 base stayed unmatched. This CDR3 contains 13 residues. This CDR3 is CAWSEDRDTEAFF. Here the CDR3 DNA reads TGTGCCTGGAGTGAGGACAGGGACACTGAAGCTTTCTTT.

The chain carries TRBV27 and TRBJ2-7, with 10 bases that match TRBD1. Germline V gene lookup returns CDR1 MNHEY and CDR2 SMNVEV (reference sequence). The ends lost 5 bases at V and 4 bases at J; junction bases unmatched: 5. The CDR3 spans 14 residues. CDR3 nucleotide sequence: TGTGCCAGCAGTGGGACAGGGGCTCCTTACGAGCAGTACTTC. Its protein product is CASSGTGAPYEQYF.

The table lists this clonotype with many counts. V usage is TRBV11-2 and J usage is TRBJ2-7; D ambiguous. Germline V gene sequence: CDR1 SGHAT, CDR2 FQNNGV. Trimming stripped 7 bases from V and 0 bases from J, with 13 bases between. The CDR3 spans 14 residues. The CDR3 region has the DNA TGTGCCAGCACCGGTACGTTTAGCTCCTACGAGCAGTACTTC. Its protein is CASTGTFSSYEQYF.

The chain employs TRBV7-8 and TRBJ1-1, with D perhaps matching TRBD1 (5 bases). In germline, CDR1 is SGHVS, CDR2 FQNEAQ. V lost 5 bases and J lost 8, with 12 bases in between. The CDR3 spans 12 residues. The CDR3 DNA reads as TGTGCCAGCAGCCCCACAGGAAGAGAAGCTTTCTTT. Translating gives CASSPTGREAFF.

V usage is TRBV6-9 and J usage is TRBJ2-1; 11 bases line up with TRBD2. The junction had 14 bases not matched to a gene; V was cut back by 4 bases and J by 12 bases. Germline loops: CDR1 MNHGY, CDR2 SVAAGI. There are 16 residues in the CDR3. CDR3 loop: CASSFPGLAVPRVQFF. The CDR3 bases are TGTGCCAGCAGTTTTCCGGGACTAGCGGTCCCCCGGGTGCAGTTCTTC.

This clonotype was observed a few times. The chain employs TRBV6-2 or TRBV6-3 and TRBJ2-7, with 9 bases identical to TRBD1. Losses at the gene ends were 6 bases for V and 3 bases for J; bases not matched to a gene: 9. The CDR3 sequence is 15 residues long. Germline CDR1 and CDR2: MNHEY and SVGEGT. CDR3 amino acids: CASRIPGQGDYEQYF. The CDR3 DNA is TGTGCCAGCAGAATCCCGGGACAGGGAGACTACGAGCAGTACTTC.

The table lists this clonotype with many counts. This chain links TRBV11-2 with TRBJ1-3, with D hard to call. The CDR3 length is 14 residues. Trimming shortened V by 4 bases and J by 0 bases, and 7 bases separated the two germline ends. CDR1 and CDR2 from the germline V gene are SGHAT and FQNNGV. CDR3 coding DNA: TGTGCCAGCAGCTCGCTTAGCTCTGGAAACACCATATATTTT. The encoded protein is CASSSLSSGNTIYF.

The CDR3 protein is CAIEQGELFF. CDR3 DNA: TGTGCCATCGAACAAGGGGAGCTGTTTTTT. The chain combines TRBV7-9 with TRBJ2-2; no definite D call. CDR3 size: 10 residues. Germline CDR1 reads SEHNR; CDR2 reads FQNEAQ (reference sequence). V was pared by 10 bases and J by 8 bases, with 8 bases between.

This chain joins TRBV7-9 and TRBJ2-7, with 7 bases that match TRBD1. Trimming cost V 5 bases and J 3 bases; bases outside gene matches: 10. CDR3 size: 15 residues. Germline lookup yields CDR1 SEHNR and CDR2 FQNEAQ (reference sequence). The CDR3 reads CASSRLTGRLYEQYF. The CDR3 DNA reads TGTGCCAGCAGCCGGCTGACAGGGCGGCTCTACGAGCAGTACTTC.

Notes on this clonotype: At one of its ends the junction is not consistent with the germline gene, which may arise from a read error. This chain uses TRBV20-1 with TRBJ2-5; a possible D gene is TRBD1 (6 bases). CDR1 is DFQATT, CDR2 SNEGSKA, per germline (reference sequence). CDR3 length: 12 residues. The CDR3 sequence is CSAREPTGTRNF. The CDR3 DNA reads TGCAGTGCTAGAGAGCCAACAGGGACCCGGAACTTC.

This clonotype was detected ten times or more. V is TRBV18 and J is TRBJ2-5, with unresolved D. This CDR3 has 15 residues. Trimming took off 3 bases at V and 2 bases at J, with 13 bases between the two ends. Germline CDR1 KGHSH, CDR2 LQKENI. The DNA of the CDR3 is TGTGCCAGCTCACCCCTTGGGATCCTGCAAGAGACCCAGTACTTC. It encodes CASSPLGILQETQYF. The variable domain in full, completed from reference TRBV18 and TRBJ2-5, reads NAGVMQNPRHLVRRRGQEARLRCSPMKGHSHVYWYRQLPEEGLKFMVYLQKENIIDESGMPKERFSAEFPKEGPSILRIQQVVRGDSAAYFCASSPLGILQETQYFGPGTRLLVL.

This chain connects TRBV4-1 to TRBJ2-1; the match to TRBD2 covers 11 bases. Germline CDR1 reads MGHRA; CDR2 reads YSYEKL. The CDR3 is 15 amino acids. V lost 8 bases and J lost 3; bases outside the gene matches: 6. The CDR3 here is CASGPSGRRYNEQFF. DNA of the CDR3: TGCGCCAGCGGCCCTAGCGGGAGGCGCTACAATGAGCAGTTCTTC.

This clonotype was counted at least ten times. The genes are TRBV14 and TRBJ2-7, with 15 bases that match TRBD2. J was trimmed by 4 bases and V by 1 base; bases with no gene match: 5. The CDR3 has 17 residues. CDR1 and CDR2 from the germline V gene are SGHDN and FVKESK. Written as DNA, the CDR3 is TGTGCCAGCAGCCAAGCAGATGGACTAGCGGGAGGGTACGAGCAGTACTTC. Translated: CASSQADGLAGGYEQYF.

This clonotype was observed at least ten times. The chain employs TRBV7-8 and TRBJ2-2; 10 bases align to TRBD2. CDR1 and CDR2 (germline): SGHVS, FQNEAQ. V shed 4 bases and J 7 bases; nucleotides not matched to a gene: 12. The length of the CDR3 is 17 residues. The CDR3 sequence: CASSSLRRGLAVGELFF. The CDR3 DNA reads TGTGCCAGCAGCTCCCTTCGCCGCGGACTAGCGGTCGGGGAGCTGTTTTTT.

This clonotype was recorded at least ten times. This rearrangement joins TRBV19 to TRBJ2-3; maybe TRBD2 (6 bases). Germline-derived CDR1 and CDR2 are LNHDA and SQIVND (reference sequence). Trimming took off 7 bases at V and 2 bases at J, with 16 bases between the two ends. The CDR3 contains 15 residues. Written as DNA, the CDR3 is TGTGCCAGTACCGACACTAGCTCCTCCACAGATACGCAGTATTTT. It translates to CASTDTSSSTDTQYF. Filled out from reference TRBV19 and TRBJ2-3, the complete variable domain reads DGGITQSPKYLFRKEGQNVTLSCEQNLNHDAMYWYRQDPGQGLRLIYYSQIVNDFQKGDIAEGYSVSREKKESFPLTVTSAQKNPTAFYLCASTDTSSSTDTQYFGPGTRLTVL.

This clonotype was detected ten times or more. The rearrangement uses TRBV2 and TRBJ2-3; TRBD1 agrees at 9 bases. The germline CDR1 and CDR2 sequences are SNHLY and FYNNEI. This CDR3 has 15 residues. V trimming: 7 bases; J trimming: 3 bases; junction bases outside the gene matches: 8. This chain's CDR3 is CASISQGARTDTQYF. The DNA of the CDR3 is TGTGCCAGCATTTCACAGGGGGCGAGGACAGATACGCAGTATTTT.

The table lists this clonotype with many counts. The V and J genes are TRBV30 and TRBJ2-4; 7 bases fit TRBD2. The CDR3 has 15 residues. Germline V gene data show CDR1 as GTSNPN and CDR2 as SVGIG (reference sequence). After removal of 0 bases from V and 1 base from J, the junction contained 3 bases not matched to a gene. This chain's CDR3 is CAWSVGGQAKNIQYF. The DNA for the CDR3 is TGTGCCTGGAGTGTGGGAGGGCAGGCCAAAAACATTCAGTACTTC.

This clonotype was seen a few times. This sequence joins TRBV6-1 and TRBJ2-1; no reliable D call. This CDR3 has 15 residues. The V and J ends lost 3 bases and 3 bases respectively, with 12 bases between them. Germline V gene data show CDR1 as MNHNS and CDR2 as SASEGT. DNA of the CDR3: TGTGCCAGCAGTGACGGAGCTAGTGTCTACAATGAGCAGTTCTTC. Residues: CASSDGASVYNEQFF.

This clonotype showed up many times. The CDR3 region is CASSQDPGTDTQYF. CDR3 nucleotide sequence: TGTGCCAGCAGCCAAGATCCGGGAACAGATACGCAGTATTTT. J is TRBJ2-3 and V is TRBV3-1; tentatively, D is TRBD2 (5 bases). In germline, CDR1 is LGHDT, CDR2 YNNKEL (reference sequence). This CDR3 spans 14 amino acids. The V end lost 0 bases, the J end lost 3 bases, and 7 bases lay between the germline ends.

This chain joins TRBV20-1 and TRBJ1-6; perhaps TRBD1 as D (5 bases). Germline loops: CDR1 DFQATT, CDR2 SNEGSKA (reference sequence). V dropped 5 bases and J dropped 5 bases, with 19 bases sitting between them. CDR3 length: 16 residues. CDR3 sequence reads: CSARTPAQADNSPLHF. Written as DNA, the CDR3 is TGCAGTGCTCGCACCCCCGCACAGGCTGATAATTCACCCCTCCACTTT.

The gene calls are TRBV6-2 or TRBV6-3 and TRBJ2-3; the D is unclear. Looked up from germline, CDR1 is MNHEY and CDR2 is SVGEGT. This CDR3 is 15 amino acids long. V was pared by 6 bases and J by 0 bases, with 13 bases between. Written as DNA, the CDR3 is TGTGCCAGCAGAAGACTTGCTACTAGCACAGATACGCAGTATTTT. Its protein is CASRRLATSTDTQYF.

This clonotype was detected a few times. V is TRBV4-1 and J is TRBJ2-1; D not resolved. Germline V gives CDR1 MGHRA, CDR2 YSYEKL. The germline V and J ends were trimmed by 1 base and 0 bases, with 10 bases remaining between them. The CDR3 totals 16 residues. The CDR3 sequence is CASSQGGSRSYNEQFF. The CDR3 DNA is TGCGCCAGCAGCCAAGGTGGGTCCCGCTCCTACAATGAGCAGTTCTTC.

This clonotype has at least ten counts. The chain links TRBV7-6 to TRBJ1-5; D gene ambiguous. Germline values: CDR1 SGHVS, CDR2 FNYEAQ. This CDR3 comprises 14 residues. The V gene lost 2 bases and the J gene lost 4 bases, with 9 bases spanning the gap. The CDR3 sequence: CASSLSSTNQPQHF. The DNA for the CDR3 is TGTGCCAGCAGCTTATCTAGTACTAATCAGCCCCAGCATTTT.

This clonotype came up a few times. The CDR3 DNA is TGTGCCAGCAGTTACCAGGGGACTAGAAATGAGCAGTTCTTC. It encodes CASSYQGTRNEQFF. This chain uses TRBV6-2 or TRBV6-3 with TRBJ2-1, with 8 bases identical to TRBD2. The germline gives CDR1 MNHEY, CDR2 SVGEGT. The CDR3 consists of 14 residues. V dropped 2 bases and J dropped 7; count of bases not matched to a gene: 4.